The 24 T cell receptor beta chains given below trace back to one sample, sequenced in a study of T cell responses to AZD1222 COVID-19 vaccine. Data came from immunoSEQ multiplex PCR; TCRdb stores just in-frame clones and leaves some out. The table shows tens of thousands of clones, with around 81% occurring only once. The sequencing here drew on peripheral blood, taken 28 days after the second AZD1222 dose. The receptors come from an adult who received the AZD1222 COVID-19 vaccine.

This sequence joins TRBV19 and TRBJ1-3, with D perhaps matching TRBD1 (5 bases). The CDR3 runs 13 residues. V lost 8 bases to trimming and J lost 0 bases, with 8 bases between them. In germline, CDR1 is LNHDA, CDR2 SQIVND (reference sequence). CDR3 in DNA: TGTGCCAGTGGGGCGGTCTCTGGAAACACCATATATTTT. Translation: CASGAVSGNTIYF.

V usage is TRBV5-1 and J usage is TRBJ2-5; the D is unclear. The CDR3 covers 14 residues. The V and J ends lost 0 bases and 7 bases respectively, with 13 bases between them. Germline V lookup: CDR1 SGHRS, CDR2 YFSETQ. DNA for the CDR3: TGCGCCAGCAGCTTGGATATTACGCCAGGGACCCAGTACTTC. It codes for CASSLDITPGTQYF.

This sequence joins TRBV2 and TRBJ2-7, with D maybe TRBD1 (6 bases). CDR1 is SNHLY and CDR2 is FYNNEI in the germline V gene. Trimming left V 2 bases short and J 4 bases short, with 12 bases between. CDR3 size: 14 residues. CDR3 sequence (DNA): TGTGCCAGCAGTGAATTTAAGGGGGATTACGAGCAGTACTTC. Encoded protein: CASSEFKGDYEQYF.

The rearrangement links TRBV29-1 to TRBJ1-5; D call uncertain. The CDR3 has 12 amino acids. V was shortened by 0 bases and J by 6 bases, with 6 bases between the two germline ends. The germline V gene encodes CDR1 SQVTM and CDR2 ANQGSEA. The CDR3 is CSVEESGQPQHF. DNA of the CDR3: TGCAGCGTTGAAGAATCAGGTCAGCCCCAGCATTTT.

The chain recombines TRBV28 with TRBJ1-3; perhaps TRBD1 as D (5 bases). V lost 7 bases to trimming and J lost 3 bases, with 13 bases between them. CDR3 size: 14 residues. Germline CDR1 is MDHEN and CDR2 is SYDVKM. The CDR3 is CASTGGGDGNTIYF. For the CDR3, the DNA is TGTGCCAGCACCGGGGGTGGGGATGGAAACACCATATATTTT.

The chain links TRBV28 to TRBJ2-3; 12 nucleotides agree with TRBD2. The CDR3 is made up of 15 amino acids. Germline CDR1 reads MDHEN; CDR2 reads SYDVKM. Unmatched junction bases numbered 3, after V lost 5 bases and J lost 3 bases. The CDR3: CASSRLAGETDTQYF. The CDR3 DNA is TGTGCCAGCAGTCGACTAGCGGGAGAGACAGATACGCAGTATTTT.

J is TRBJ1-5 and V is TRBV6-6, with 7 bases identical to TRBD1. Trimming cost V 6 bases and J 7 bases; bases outside gene matches: 9. Germline assignment: CDR1 MNHNY and CDR2 SVGAGI (reference sequence). The CDR3 totals 14 residues. CDR3 nucleotide sequence: TGTGCCAGCAGCTCTCAGGGGGACGTGCAGCCCCAGCATTTT. As protein: CASSSQGDVQPQHF.

The chain employs TRBV28 and TRBJ2-3; TRBD2 matches 11 bases. Trimming took 6 bases from V and 4 from J; bases not matched to a gene: 9. Germline CDR1 is MDHEN and CDR2 is SYDVKM. The CDR3 covers 16 residues. CDR3 amino acids: CASSHRLAGRPDTQYF. The CDR3 DNA reads TGTGCCAGCAGCCATAGACTAGCGGGGCGTCCAGATACGCAGTATTTT.

V and J are TRBV6-2 or TRBV6-3 and TRBJ1-1; weak D call: TRBD1 (6 bases). CDR3 length equals 16 residues. Germline CDR1 reads MNHEY; CDR2 reads SVGEGT. The V gene lost 4 bases and the J gene lost 4 bases, with 19 bases spanning the gap. The CDR3 DNA reads as TGTGCCAGCAGTTTCGGACAGTTTTTTTGGAGCACTGAAGCTTTCTTT. This gives the protein CASSFGQFFWSTEAFF.

The CDR3 bases are TGTGCCAGCAGCCAAGGACTCAGGTCTGGAAACACCATATATTTT. It specifies CASSQGLRSGNTIYF. The gene calls are TRBV4-2 and TRBJ1-3; D gene ambiguous. CDR3 length: 15 amino acids. Trimming took 1 base from V and 1 from J, leaving 8 bases between them. Germline V CDR1 and CDR2: LGHNA, YNFKEQ.

The V gene is TRBV28, the J gene TRBJ1-5, with 7 positions matching TRBD1. The V segment lost 1 base and the J segment 6 bases; nucleotides outside the gene matches: 6. The CDR3 runs to 15 residues. The germline V gene encodes CDR1 MDHEN and CDR2 SYDVKM. This CDR3 reads CASSLFFRGLQPQHF. CDR3 nucleotide sequence: TGTGCCAGCAGTTTATTTTTTAGGGGGCTTCAGCCCCAGCATTTT.

This clone appeared a single time. The chain combines TRBV18 with TRBJ2-7; 12 positions agree with TRBD1. The CDR3 extends over 16 amino acids. V lost 2 bases to trimming and J lost 5 bases; unmatched junction nucleotides: 7. Germline V lookup: CDR1 KGHSH, CDR2 LQKENI. The CDR3 region has the DNA TGTGCCAGCTCACCATATGCCGGGACAGGGGGCGACGAGCAGTACTTC. As protein: CASSPYAGTGGDEQYF.

The DNA of the CDR3 is TGTGCCAGCAGCGCGGGACTCAACAATGAGCAGTTCTTC. This translates into CASSAGLNNEQFF. V and J are TRBV7-8 and TRBJ2-1; a possible D gene is TRBD2 (6 bases). The V gene lost 5 bases and the J gene lost 5 bases, with 10 bases spanning the gap. Germline-derived CDR1 and CDR2 are SGHVS and FQNEAQ. The CDR3 consists of 13 residues.

This clone was observed once. This rearrangement joins TRBV9 to TRBJ2-3; 8 nucleotides align to TRBD2. With 0 bases clipped from V and 6 bases from J, the junction kept 6 bases outside the gene matches. CDR1 and CDR2 (germline): SGDLS, YYNGEE. There are 15 residues in the CDR3. Here the CDR3 reads CASSVDVAGSDTQYF. Here the CDR3 DNA reads TGTGCCAGCAGCGTAGACGTAGCGGGAAGTGATACGCAGTATTTT.

Turning to this clone: The junction departs from the called germline gene at one end, perhaps through a read error. The chain's CDR3 is CASSYSRVGKVAF. In DNA form, the CDR3 reads TGTGCCAGCAGTTATTCGAGGGTAGGGAAAGTTGCCTTC. The chain couples TRBV6-5 to TRBJ1-2; D uncertain. Germline V gene lookup returns CDR1 MNHEY and CDR2 SVGAGI. The CDR3 consists of 13 residues.

The gene calls are TRBV6-2 or TRBV6-3 and TRBJ2-7; D is unclear. The CDR3 spans 17 residues. Trimming took 6 bases from V and 3 from J, leaving 24 bases between them. The germline CDR1 and CDR2 sequences are MNHEY and SVGEGT. The CDR3 here is CASSAYSLREDRYEQYF. The CDR3 DNA is TGTGCCAGCAGCGCTTACTCGCTACGCGAGGACCGCTACGAGCAGTACTTC.

This chain joins TRBV7-2 and TRBJ2-1; 10 bases line up with TRBD2. This CDR3 has 15 residues. The trim removed 3 bases at V and 3 bases at J, leaving 2 bases unmatched. In germline, CDR1 is SGHTA, CDR2 FQGNSA. The CDR3 nucleotides read TGTGCCAGCAGCTTTTCTAGCGGGAGCTACAATGAGCAGTTCTTC. Its translation is CASSFSSGSYNEQFF.

The chain has TRBV30 and TRBJ2-1, with 9 bases fitting TRBD2. This CDR3 is 15 amino acids long. J gave up 8 bases and V 4 bases, and 12 bases lay outside the gene matches. Germline CDR1 GTSNPN, CDR2 SVGIG (reference sequence). The CDR3 region has the DNA TGTGCCTGGACCTTAGGACTAGCGCCTGGCCATGAGCAGTTCTTC. This codes for CAWTLGLAPGHEQFF. The variable domain in full, with the rest retrieved from reference TRBV30 and TRBJ2-1, is SQTIHQWPATLVQPVGSPLSLECTVEGTSNPNLYWYRQAAGRGLQLLFYSVGIGQISSEVPQNLSASRPQDRQFILSSKKLLLSDSGFYLCAWTLGLAPGHEQFFGPGTRLTVL.

V usage is TRBV7-9 and J usage is TRBJ1-5; no reliable D call. Per the germline V gene, CDR1 is SEHNR and CDR2 is FQNEAQ (reference sequence). With 5 bases removed from V and 6 bases from J, the gap between germline ends came to 20 bases. The CDR3 consists of 16 residues. This CDR3 is CASSHSREPLGQPQHF. The CDR3 DNA reads as TGTGCCAGCAGCCATTCTAGGGAGCCGCTGGGTCAGCCCCAGCATTTT.

This chain links TRBV9 with TRBJ1-2; possible D gene TRBD1, 5 bases. Germline assignment: CDR1 SGDLS and CDR2 YYNGEE. The CDR3 extends over 15 amino acids. The germline V and J ends were trimmed by 0 bases and 4 bases, with 13 bases remaining between them. The CDR3, as DNA: TGTGCCAGCAGCGTAGGAGGGACGGGACTCTATGGCTACACCTTC. This sequence encodes CASSVGGTGLYGYTF.

J is TRBJ1-5 and V is TRBV28; a possible D gene is TRBD1 (6 bases). Germline values: CDR1 MDHEN, CDR2 SYDVKM. There are 15 residues in the CDR3. Between the trimmed V and J ends, which lost 5 bases and 7 bases, there was a span of 18 bases. The CDR3 bases are TGTGCCAGCAGTACCGCAAACAGGGCTCGCCAGCCCCAGCATTTT. Protein: CASSTANRARQPQHF.

The V gene is TRBV5-1, the J gene TRBJ2-1, with TRBD2 matching over 8 bases. Trimming removed 4 bases from V and 8 bases from J; junction bases left unmatched: 17. The CDR3 sequence is 17 residues long. The germline V gene has CDR1 SGHRS and CDR2 YFSETQ. The CDR3 reads CASSPGGVSGSFHEQFF. CDR3 DNA sequence: TGCGCCAGCAGCCCGGGGGGGGTCAGCGGGAGTTTCCATGAGCAGTTCTTC.

The CDR3 region is CASSGGGQETNTGELFF. CDR3 nucleotide sequence: TGTGCCAGCAGCGGGGGTGGACAGGAGACGAACACCGGGGAGCTGTTTTTT. The chain uses TRBV9 and TRBJ2-2; 7 bases are shared with TRBD1. V was clipped by 3 bases and J by 0 bases; unmatched bases: 8. The germline CDR1 and CDR2 sequences are SGDLS and YYNGEE. CDR3 length: 17 amino acids.

This clone was detected only a few times. For the CDR3, the DNA is TGTGCCAGTAGTATGGCAACGGAGACAGATACGCAGTATTTT. Encoded protein: CASSMATETDTQYF. The V and J genes are TRBV19 and TRBJ2-3; D is unresolved. Germline V lookup: CDR1 LNHDA, CDR2 SQIVND (reference sequence). Trimming shortened V by 3 bases and J by 3 bases, and 10 bases separated the two germline ends. The CDR3 contains 14 residues. The full variable domain, with the rest looked up from reference TRBV19 and TRBJ2-3, is DGGITQSPKYLFRKEGQNVTLSCEQNLNHDAMYWYRQDPGQGLRLIYYSQIVNDFQKGDIAEGYSVSREKKESFPLTVTSAQKNPTAFYLCASSMATETDTQYFGPGTRLTVL.